This T cell receptor (beta chain) was profiled in a study of cytomegalovirus exposure and HLA in healthy donors. With respect to this clone: Antigen specificity is unknown.

Findings and caveats of the study: The classifier reportedly diagnosed cytomegalovirus status with high sensitivity and specificity.

TCRdb keeps only in-frame clones here, not all; method: immunoSEQ multiplex PCR. Altogether some 79,000 clones are present, 94% being singletons, with the ten largest covering roughly 3.2%. V dropped 6 bases and J dropped 6; count of bases not matched to a gene: 6. This CDR3 is built from 14 residues. The germline V gene encodes CDR1 LGHNT and CDR2 FRNRAP. This chain connects TRBV12-5 to TRBJ2-1; 9 bases map to TRBD2. The clonotype comes from a woman between 18 and 29 years old in good health and CMV-seropositive. The sequencing sample was made of PBMCs. The CDR3 reads CASGGTSHGNEQFF. The CDR3, as DNA: TGTGCTAGTGGCGGGACTAGCCATGGCAATGAGCAGTTCTTC.